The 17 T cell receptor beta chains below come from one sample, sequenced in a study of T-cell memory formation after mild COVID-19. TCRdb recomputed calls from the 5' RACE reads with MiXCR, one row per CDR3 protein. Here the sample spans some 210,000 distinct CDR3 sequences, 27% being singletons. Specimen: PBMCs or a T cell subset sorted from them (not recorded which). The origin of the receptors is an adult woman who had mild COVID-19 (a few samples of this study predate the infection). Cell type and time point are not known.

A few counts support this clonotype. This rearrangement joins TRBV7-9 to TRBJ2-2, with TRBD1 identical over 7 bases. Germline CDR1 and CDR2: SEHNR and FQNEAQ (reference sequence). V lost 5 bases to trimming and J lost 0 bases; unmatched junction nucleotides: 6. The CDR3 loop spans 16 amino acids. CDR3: CASSPPGTANTGELFF. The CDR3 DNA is TGTGCCAGCAGCCCACCCGGGACAGCGAACACCGGGGAGCTGTTTTTT. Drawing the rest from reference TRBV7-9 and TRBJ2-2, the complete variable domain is DTGVSQNPRHKITKRGQNVTFRCDPISEHNRLYWYRQTLGQGPEFLTYFQNEAQLEKSRLLSDRFSAERPKGSFSTLEIQRTEQGDSAMYLCASSPPGTANTGELFFGEGSRLTVL.

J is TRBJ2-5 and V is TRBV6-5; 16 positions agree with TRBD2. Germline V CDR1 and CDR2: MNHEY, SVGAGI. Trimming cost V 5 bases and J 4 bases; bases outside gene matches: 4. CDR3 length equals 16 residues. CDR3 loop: CASSEGLAGGRETQYF. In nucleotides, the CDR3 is TGTGCCAGCAGTGAGGGACTAGCGGGGGGGCGAGAGACCCAGTACTTC.

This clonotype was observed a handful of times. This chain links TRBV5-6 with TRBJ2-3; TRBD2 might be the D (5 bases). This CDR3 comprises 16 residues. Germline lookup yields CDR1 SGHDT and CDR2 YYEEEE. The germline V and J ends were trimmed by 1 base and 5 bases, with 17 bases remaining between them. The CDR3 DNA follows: TGTGCCAGCAGCTTGACGGACGGGAACCGAGTAGATACGCAGTATTTT. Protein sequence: CASSLTDGNRVDTQYF.

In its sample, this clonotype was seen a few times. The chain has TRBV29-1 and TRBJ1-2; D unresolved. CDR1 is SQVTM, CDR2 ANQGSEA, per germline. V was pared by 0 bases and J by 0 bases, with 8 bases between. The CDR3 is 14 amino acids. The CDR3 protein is CSVEDGRANYGYTF. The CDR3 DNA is TGCAGCGTTGAAGATGGGCGAGCTAACTATGGCTACACCTTC.

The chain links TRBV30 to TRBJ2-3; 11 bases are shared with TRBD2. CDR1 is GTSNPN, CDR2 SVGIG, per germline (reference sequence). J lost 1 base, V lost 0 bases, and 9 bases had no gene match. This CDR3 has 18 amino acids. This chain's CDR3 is CAWSVLGLAGGRTDTQYF. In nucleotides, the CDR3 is TGTGCCTGGAGTGTACTTGGGCTAGCGGGAGGCCGCACAGATACGCAGTATTTT.

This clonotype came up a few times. The CDR3 nucleotides are TGTGCCAGCAGCATCGGACTAGCGGGAGAGACCCAGTACTTC. Its translation: CASSIGLAGETQYF. This chain connects TRBV7-8 to TRBJ2-5; 11 bases match TRBD2. This CDR3 has 14 amino acids. Trimming removed 5 bases from V and 4 bases from J; junction bases left unmatched: 3. Germline values: CDR1 SGHVS, CDR2 FQNEAQ.

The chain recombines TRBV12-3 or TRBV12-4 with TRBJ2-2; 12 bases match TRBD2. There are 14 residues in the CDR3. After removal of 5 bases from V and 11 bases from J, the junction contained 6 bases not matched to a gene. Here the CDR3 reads CASSILAGGGELFF. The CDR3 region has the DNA TGTGCCAGCAGTATACTAGCGGGAGGCGGAGAGCTGTTTTTT.

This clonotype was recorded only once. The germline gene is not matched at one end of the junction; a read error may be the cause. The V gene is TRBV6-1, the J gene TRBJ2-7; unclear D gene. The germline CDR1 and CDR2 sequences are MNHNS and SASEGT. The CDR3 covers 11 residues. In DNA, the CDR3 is TGTGCCAGCAGGGAAGGTTACGAGCAGTACTTC. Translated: CASREGYEQYF.

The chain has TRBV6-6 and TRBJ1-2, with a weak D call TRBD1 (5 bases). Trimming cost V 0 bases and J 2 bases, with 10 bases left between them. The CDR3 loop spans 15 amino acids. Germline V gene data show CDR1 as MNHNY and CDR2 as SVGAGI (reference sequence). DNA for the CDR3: TGTGCCAGCAGTTACTCTGGGGCTTCGAACTATGGCTACACCTTC. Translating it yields CASSYSGASNYGYTF.

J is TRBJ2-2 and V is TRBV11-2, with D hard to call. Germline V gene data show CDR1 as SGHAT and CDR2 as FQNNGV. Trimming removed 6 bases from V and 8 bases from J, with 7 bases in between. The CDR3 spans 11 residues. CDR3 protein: CASSESGELFF. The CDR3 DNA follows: TGTGCCAGCAGTGAGTCGGGGGAGCTGTTTTTT.

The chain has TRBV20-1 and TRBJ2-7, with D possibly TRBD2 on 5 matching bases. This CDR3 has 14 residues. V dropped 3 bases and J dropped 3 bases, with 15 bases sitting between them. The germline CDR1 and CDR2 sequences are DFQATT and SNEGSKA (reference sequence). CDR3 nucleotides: TGCAGTGCTAGGTTTACGAACGGGAACTACGAGCAGTACTTC. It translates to CSARFTNGNYEQYF.

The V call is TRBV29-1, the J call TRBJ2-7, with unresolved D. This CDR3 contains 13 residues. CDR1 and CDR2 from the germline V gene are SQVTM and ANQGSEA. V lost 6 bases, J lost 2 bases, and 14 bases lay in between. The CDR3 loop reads CSVETATAYEQYF. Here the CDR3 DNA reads TGCAGCGTGGAAACAGCCACCGCCTACGAGCAGTACTTC.

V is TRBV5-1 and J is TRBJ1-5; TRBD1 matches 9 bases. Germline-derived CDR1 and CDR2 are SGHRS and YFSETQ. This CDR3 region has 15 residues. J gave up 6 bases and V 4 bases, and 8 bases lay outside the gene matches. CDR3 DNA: TGCGCCAGCAGCCTCGGGACAGGGAGAGGTCAGCCCCAGCATTTT. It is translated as CASSLGTGRGQPQHF. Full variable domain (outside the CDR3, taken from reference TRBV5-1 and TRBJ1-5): KAGVTQTPRYLIKTRGQQVTLSCSPISGHRSVSWYQQTPGQGLQFLFEYFSETQRNKGNFPGRFSGRQFSNSRSEMNVSTLELGDSALYLCASSLGTGRGQPQHFGDGTRLSIL.

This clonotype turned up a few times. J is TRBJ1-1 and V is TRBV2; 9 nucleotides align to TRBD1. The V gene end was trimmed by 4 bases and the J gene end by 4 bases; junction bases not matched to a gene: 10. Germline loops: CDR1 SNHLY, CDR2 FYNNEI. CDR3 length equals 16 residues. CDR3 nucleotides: TGTGCCAGCAGTGTACGTGGACAGGGGTTCGGCACTGAAGCTTTCTTT. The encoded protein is CASSVRGQGFGTEAFF.

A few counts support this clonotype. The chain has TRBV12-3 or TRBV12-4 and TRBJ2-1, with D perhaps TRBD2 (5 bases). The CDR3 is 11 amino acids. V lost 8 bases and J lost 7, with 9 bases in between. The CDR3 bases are TGTGCCAGCCGTACTAGAAATGAGCAGTTCTTC. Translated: CASRTRNEQFF.

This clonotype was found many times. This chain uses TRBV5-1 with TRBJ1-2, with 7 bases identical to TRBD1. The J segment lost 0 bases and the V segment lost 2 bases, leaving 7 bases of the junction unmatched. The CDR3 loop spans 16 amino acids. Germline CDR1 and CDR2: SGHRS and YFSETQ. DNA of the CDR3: TGCGCCAGCAGCTTTACAGGGGAAAGTGCTAACTATGGCTACACCTTC. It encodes CASSFTGESANYGYTF.

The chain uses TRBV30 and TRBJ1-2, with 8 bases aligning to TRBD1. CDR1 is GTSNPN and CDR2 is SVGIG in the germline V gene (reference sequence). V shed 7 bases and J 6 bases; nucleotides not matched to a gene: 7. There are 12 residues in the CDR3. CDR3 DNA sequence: TGTGCCTCCGGACAGGGACGGGATGGCTACACCTTC. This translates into CASGQGRDGYTF.